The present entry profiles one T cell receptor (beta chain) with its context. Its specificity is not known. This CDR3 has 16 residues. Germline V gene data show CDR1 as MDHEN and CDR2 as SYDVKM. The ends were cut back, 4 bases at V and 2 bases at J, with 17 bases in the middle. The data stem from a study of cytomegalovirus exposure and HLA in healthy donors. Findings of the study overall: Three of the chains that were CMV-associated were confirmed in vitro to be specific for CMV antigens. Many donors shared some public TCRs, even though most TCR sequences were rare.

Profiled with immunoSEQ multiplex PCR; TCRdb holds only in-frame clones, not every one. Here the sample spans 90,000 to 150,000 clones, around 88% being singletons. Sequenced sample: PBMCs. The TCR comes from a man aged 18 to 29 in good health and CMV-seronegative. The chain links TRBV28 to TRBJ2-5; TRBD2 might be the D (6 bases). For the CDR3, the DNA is TGTGCCAGCAGTTCTCATAGCGGAGGGAGACAAGAGACCCAGTACTTC. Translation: CASSSHSGGRQETQYF. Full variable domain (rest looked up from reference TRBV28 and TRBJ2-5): DVKVTQSSRYLVKRTGEKVFLECVQDMDHENMFWYRQDPGLGLRLIYFSYDVKMKEKGDIPEGYSVSREKKERFSLILESASTNQTSMYLCASSSHSGGRQETQYFGPGTRLLVL.